This T cell receptor (beta chain) is from a study of blood T cell repertoires in COVID-19. Background on the study: COVID-19 samples from acute and convalescent phases originated in the United States, Italy and Spain. T cells, B-cell-depleted T cells, or PBMCs supplied cDNA or gDNA.

As originally analysed: Estimated nucleated cell counts came from reference gene primer amplification. Assay: immunoSEQ multiplex PCR; the TCRdb copy retains only in-frame clones and omits some. V and J calls and clone size are those listed in that table; D and trimming were worked out from the DNA. The table lists some 78,000 clones, about 90% of them singletons. This clone was seen a few times. V shed 5 bases and J 7 bases; nucleotides not matched to a gene: 12. The V gene's germline CDR1 is SGHTA and CDR2 FQGNSA. The CDR3 has 16 amino acids. Input material: peripheral blood. The chain couples TRBV7-2 to TRBJ2-1; 9 bases map to TRBD2. The receptor was isolated from a woman aged 80 or older with active or convalescent COVID-19. The DNA for the CDR3 is TGTGCCAGCAGCACCCAGGGAGCGGGAGGTCGTAATGAGCAGTTCTTC. This translates into CASSTQGAGGRNEQFF. Based on the CDR3 plus reference TRBV7-2 and TRBJ2-1, the full variable domain is GAGVSQSPSNKVTEKGKDVELRCDPISGHTALYWYRQSLGQGLEFLIYFQGNSAPDKSGLPSDRFSAERTGGSVSTLTIQRTQQEDSAVYLCASSTQGAGGRNEQFFGPGTRLTVL.